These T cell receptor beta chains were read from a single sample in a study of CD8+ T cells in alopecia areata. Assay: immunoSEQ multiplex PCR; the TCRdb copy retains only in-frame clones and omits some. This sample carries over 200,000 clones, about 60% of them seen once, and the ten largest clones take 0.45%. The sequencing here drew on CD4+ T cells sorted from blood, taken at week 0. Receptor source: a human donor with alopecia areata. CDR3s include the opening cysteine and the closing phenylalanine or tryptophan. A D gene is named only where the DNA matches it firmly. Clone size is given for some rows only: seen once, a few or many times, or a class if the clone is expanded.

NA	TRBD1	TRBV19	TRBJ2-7	TGTGCCAGTAGTTCCGGGACAGGGGGCTACGAGCAGTACTTC	CASSSGTGGYEQYF
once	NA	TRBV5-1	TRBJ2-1	TGCGCCACCGGGGGCGGGAGAGGCTACAATGAGCAGTTCTTC	CATGGGRGYNEQFF
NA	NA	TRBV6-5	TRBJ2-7	TGTGCCAGCAGACCTGTCCCTAAAAGCTCCTACGAGCAGTACTTC	CASRPVPKSSYEQYF
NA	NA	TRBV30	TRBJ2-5	TGTGCCTGGAGTCGGGACGCTTTCCAAGAGACCCAGTACTTC	CAWSRDAFQETQYF
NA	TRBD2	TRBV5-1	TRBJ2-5	TGCGCCAGCAGCGTGGTAGCGGGGGGGACGGAGACCCAGTACTTC	CASSVVAGGTETQYF
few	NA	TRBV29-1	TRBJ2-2	TGCAGCGTTGTACACCGTATAAACACCGGGGAGCTGTTTTTT	CSVVHRINTGELFF
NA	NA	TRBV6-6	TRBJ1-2	TGTGCCAGCAGTTCTGGGGTCTTCGGCTACACCTTC	CASSSGVFGYTF
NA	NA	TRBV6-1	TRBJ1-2	TGTGCCAGCAGAAAACCCGCGGGCGGCTTCTATGGCTACACCTTC	CASRKPAGGFYGYTF
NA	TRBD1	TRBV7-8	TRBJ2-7	TGTGCCAGCAGCTCGCGCCAATCCGGGACAGGGGAGCAGTACTTC	CASSSRQSGTGEQYF
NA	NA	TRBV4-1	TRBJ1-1	TGCGCCAGCAGCCAAACCGGGAGGACAGTGAACACTGAAGCTTTCTTT	CASSQTGRTVNTEAFF
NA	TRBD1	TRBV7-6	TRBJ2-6	TGTGCCAGCAGCCCAGGGGGAAGCTCTGGGGCCAACGTCCTGACTTTC	CASSPGGSSGANVLTF
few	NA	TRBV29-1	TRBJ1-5	TGCAGCGTTGGGTCCACCAGGAATCAGCCCCAGCATTTT	CSVGSTRNQPQHF
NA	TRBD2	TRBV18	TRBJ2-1	TGTGCCAGCTCACTCCGGACTAGCGGGGACAATGAGCAGTTCTTC	CASSLRTSGDNEQFF
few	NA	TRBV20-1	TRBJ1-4	TGCAGTGCCAGGGGTGAAAAACTGTTTTTT	CSARGEKLFF
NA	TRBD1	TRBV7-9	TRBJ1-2	TGTGCCAGCAGCTCAGGGGGCCCAAAGGGAGGCTACACCTTC	CASSSGGPKGGYTF
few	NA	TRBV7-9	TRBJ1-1	TGTGCCAGCAGCACTGGGATGGCCGGGGGCGGGAACACTGAAGCTTTCTTT	CASSTGMAGGGNTEAFF
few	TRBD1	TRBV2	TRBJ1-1	TGTGCCAGCAAACTACAGGGGCCGAGATCCACTGAAGCTTTCTTT	CASKLQGPRSTEAFF
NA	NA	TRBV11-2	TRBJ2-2	TGTGCCAGCAGCTGGAGCGGGGAGCTGTTTTTT	CASSWSGELFF
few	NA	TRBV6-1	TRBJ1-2	TGTGCCAGCAGTGGCAACGGGATCTATGGCTACACCTTC	CASSGNGIYGYTF
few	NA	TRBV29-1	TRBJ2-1	TGCAGCGTTGAAGAACGGGATGTTACTCGGGGCGTGCAGTTCTTC	CSVEERDVTRGVQFF
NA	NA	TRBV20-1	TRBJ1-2	TGCAGTGCTGCGGGCCGTTATGGCTACACCTTC	CSAAGRYGYTF
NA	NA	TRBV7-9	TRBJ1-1	TGTGCCAGCAGCTTAGAGTGGAAGGCGAAAGGTAACACTGAAGCTTTCTTT	CASSLEWKAKGNTEAFF
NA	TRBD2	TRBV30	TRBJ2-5	TGTGCCTGGAGTACGGGATTAGCGGGGCAAGAGACCCAGTACTTC	CAWSTGLAGQETQYF
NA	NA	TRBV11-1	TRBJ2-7	TGTGCCAGCAGCTTATCAGGGTTCTACGAGCAGTACTTC	CASSLSGFYEQYF
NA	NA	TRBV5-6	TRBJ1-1	TGTGCCAGCAGCCGATTGGGGACACCAAACACTGAAGCTTTCTTT	CASSRLGTPNTEAFF
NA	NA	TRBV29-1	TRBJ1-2	TGCAGCGTTAGGAAACAGGACGGCTACACCTTC	CSVRKQDGYTF
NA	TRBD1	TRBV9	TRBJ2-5	TGTGCCAGCAGCACTCGCCGGGACAGGGTGGAGACCCAGTACTTC	CASSTRRDRVETQYF
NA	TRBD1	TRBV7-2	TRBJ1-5	TGTGCCAGCAGCCCTTTAAAGGGGACAGGGGGGCAGCCCCAGCATTTT	CASSPLKGTGGQPQHF
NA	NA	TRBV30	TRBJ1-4	TGTGCCTGGAGTTTTCCCGGTAGTGAAAAACTGTTTTTT	CAWSFPGSEKLFF
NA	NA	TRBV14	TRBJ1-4	TGTGCCAGCAGCCGCAGGTTCCCCAGAGTTAATGAAAAACTGTTTTTT	CASSRRFPRVNEKLFF
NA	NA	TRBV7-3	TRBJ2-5	TGTGCCAGCAGCTTGTCCTCAAGGGAGACCCAGTACTTC	CASSLSSRETQYF
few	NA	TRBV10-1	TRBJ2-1	TGCGCCAGCAGCGGACGGGAATCCTACAATGAGCAGTTCTTC	CASSGRESYNEQFF
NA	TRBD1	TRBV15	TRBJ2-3	TGTGCCACAGCGGGACAGGGGCTTTCTAGCACAGATACGCAGTATTTT	CATAGQGLSSTDTQYF
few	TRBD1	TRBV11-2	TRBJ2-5	TGTGCCAGCAGCCCGAACACGGACAGGGGCGAGACCCAGTACTTC	CASSPNTDRGETQYF
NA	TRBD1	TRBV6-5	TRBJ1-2	TGTGCCAGCAGTTACTCGGGAGGGGGCGATGGCTACACCTTC	CASSYSGGGDGYTF
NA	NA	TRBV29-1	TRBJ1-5	TGCAGCGCCCAGAGGGGGAACGATCAGCCCCAGCATTTT	CSAQRGNDQPQHF
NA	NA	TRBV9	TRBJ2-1	TGTGCCAGCAGCGTAGTTCAGGGAACGAGGGGGGATGAGCAGTTCTTC	CASSVVQGTRGDEQFF
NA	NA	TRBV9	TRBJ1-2	TGTGCCAGCAGCGTAGCGTGGCCCAGCTATGGCTACACCTTC	CASSVAWPSYGYTF
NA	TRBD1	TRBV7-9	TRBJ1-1	TGTGCCAGCAGCCGGACAGGGAGGAACACTGAAGCTTTCTTT	CASSRTGRNTEAFF
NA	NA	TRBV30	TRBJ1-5	TGTGCCTGGAGGGAACAGGAGGGTCAGCCCCAGCATTTT	CAWREQEGQPQHF
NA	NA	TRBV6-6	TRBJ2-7	TGTGCCAGCAGCTTACCGGGGCCCCGAAGGGGCGAGCAGTACTTC	CASSLPGPRRGEQYF
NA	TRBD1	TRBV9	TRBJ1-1	TGTGCCAGCAGACGACAGGGGAACACTGAAGCTTTCTTT	CASRRQGNTEAFF